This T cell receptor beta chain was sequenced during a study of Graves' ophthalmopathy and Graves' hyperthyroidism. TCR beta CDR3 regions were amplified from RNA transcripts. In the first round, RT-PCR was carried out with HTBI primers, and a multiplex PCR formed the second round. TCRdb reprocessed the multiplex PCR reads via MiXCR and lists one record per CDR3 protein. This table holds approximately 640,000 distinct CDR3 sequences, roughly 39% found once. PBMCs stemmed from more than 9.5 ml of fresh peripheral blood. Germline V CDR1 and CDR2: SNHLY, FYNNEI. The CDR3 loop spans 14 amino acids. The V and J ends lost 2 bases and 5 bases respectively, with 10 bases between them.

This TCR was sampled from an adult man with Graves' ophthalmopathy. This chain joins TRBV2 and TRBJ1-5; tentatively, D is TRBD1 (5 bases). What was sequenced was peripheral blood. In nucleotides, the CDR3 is TGTGCCAGCAGTGAACAGGGAGAGGATCAGCCCCAGCATTTT. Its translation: CASSEQGEDQPQHF. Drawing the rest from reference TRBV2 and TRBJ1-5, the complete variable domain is EPEVTQTPSHQVTQMGQEVILRCVPISNHLYFYWYRQILGQKVEFLVSFYNNEISEKSEIFDDQFSVERPDGSNFTLKIRSTKLEDSAMYFCASSEQGEDQPQHFGDGTRLSIL.